This TCR beta chain originates from a study of control samples from healthy donors and cancer patients. The V gene end was trimmed by 5 bases and the J gene end by 0 bases; junction bases not matched to a gene: 6. CDR1 is MNHEY and CDR2 is SMNVEV in the germline V gene (reference sequence). The CDR3 runs to 15 residues. Clones were sequenced by immunoSEQ multiplex PCR, and TCRdb holds only the in-frame ones, with some missing. This sample yields some 70,000 clones, of which 83% are seen a single time; around 14% belongs to the top ten. The source of this sequence is a man in his fifties or sixties in good health. The rearrangement uses TRBV27 and TRBJ2-7; TRBD1 aligns across 8 bases. What was sequenced was blood. This chain's CDR3 is CASSRGQGLSYEQYF. Here the CDR3 DNA reads TGTGCCAGCAGTCGCGGACAGGGACTCTCCTACGAGCAGTACTTC.